Below, 20 T cell receptor beta chains from the same sample are listed, as sequenced in a study of cytomegalovirus exposure and HLA in healthy donors (dated by TCRdb to the late 2010s). The library came from the immunoSEQ multiplex PCR assay. The multiplex PCR relied on a mix of 60 forward primers for TCR Vbeta segments and 13 reverse primers for TCR Jbeta segments. TCRdb re-hosts the immuneACCESS table, in-frame sequences only. Its copies lack some clones; in the studies checked, an unresolved V gene accounts for under half of them, and the cause for the rest is not known. In this sample the table shows 95,000 to 150,000 clones, about 80% of which occur a single time. About 1.7% of the sample belongs to the ten largest clones. The sample was PBMCs. These receptors were collected from a man younger than 30 in good health and CMV-seronegative.

The chain has TRBV4-2 and TRBJ1-2; D gene unclear. There are 14 residues in the CDR3. Trimming removed 1 base from V and 3 bases from J, with 9 bases in between. Germline values: CDR1 LGHNA, CDR2 YNFKEQ. CDR3 in DNA: TGTGCCAGCAGCCAAGGAGTTCCTTACTATGGCTACACCTTC. It specifies CASSQGVPYYGYTF.

J is TRBJ1-1 and V is TRBV5-1; 9 positions agree with TRBD1. Looked up from germline, CDR1 is SGHRS and CDR2 is YFSETQ. The CDR3 sequence is 17 residues long. V was clipped by 3 bases and J by 1 base; unmatched bases: 10. CDR3 sequence (DNA): TGCGCCAGCAGCTCGCTGTGGACAGGGGAAGGGAACACTGAAGCTTTCTTT. This sequence encodes CASSSLWTGEGNTEAFF.

The chain has TRBV11-2 and TRBJ1-6; D unclear. Germline V CDR1 and CDR2: SGHAT, FQNNGV. The V end was cut by 2 bases, the J end by 3 bases, with 11 bases between. CDR3 size: 16 residues. The CDR3 nucleotides read TGTGCCAGCAGCTTAAGGCTAGGAGACTATAATTCACCCCTCCACTTT. It is translated as CASSLRLGDYNSPLHF. Drawing the rest from reference TRBV11-2 and TRBJ1-6, the complete variable domain is EAGVAQSPRYKIIEKRQSVAFWCNPISGHATLYWYQQILGQGPKLLIQFQNNGVVDDSQLPKDRFSAERLKGVDSTLKIQPAKLEDSAVYLCASSLRLGDYNSPLHFGNGTRLTVT.

This clone was seen more than once but under ten times. The gene calls are TRBV7-8 and TRBJ1-3; D remains unclear. CDR3 size: 17 residues. Germline V gives CDR1 SGHVS, CDR2 FQNEAQ. Trimming removed 5 bases at V and 0 bases at J, with 17 bases between. The CDR3 DNA follows: TGTGCCAGCAGCCCAAACGAGGCAGTCCGCTCTGGAAACACCATATATTTT. Its protein product is CASSPNEAVRSGNTIYF.

V usage is TRBV4-1 and J usage is TRBJ1-6, with D possibly matching TRBD1 (6 bases). The CDR3 is made up of 15 amino acids. Germline values: CDR1 MGHRA, CDR2 YSYEKL. V was shortened by 4 bases and J by 5 bases, with 12 bases between the two germline ends. The CDR3 DNA sequence: TGCGCCAGCAGCCCGAGGACAGACAATAATTCACCCCTCCACTTT. It yields the protein CASSPRTDNNSPLHF.

For the CDR3, the DNA is TGTGCCAGCTCAGGGGACAGGGTGCGAGCTTTCTTT. As protein: CASSGDRVRAFF. This sequence joins TRBV18 and TRBJ1-1; TRBD1 aligns across 9 bases. V was pared by 5 bases and J by 10 bases, with 5 bases of the junction left unmatched. The germline V gene has CDR1 KGHSH and CDR2 LQKENI. The CDR3 has 12 residues.

The chain couples TRBV7-8 to TRBJ2-7, with 12 bases that match TRBD2. This CDR3 contains 18 residues. Germline CDR1 SGHVS, CDR2 FQNEAQ. J gave up 9 bases and V 5 bases, and 20 bases lay outside the gene matches. CDR3 sequence reads: CASSPGTSGYSYLLGQYF. The CDR3 region has the DNA TGTGCCAGCAGCCCCGGGACTAGCGGGTACTCCTACCTTTTAGGGCAGTACTTC.

This clone was found a few times. This chain joins TRBV2 and TRBJ1-1, with a weak D call TRBD1 (5 bases). V was trimmed by 1 base and J by 1 base, leaving 10 bases between them. Germline V gene data show CDR1 as SNHLY and CDR2 as FYNNEI. This CDR3 spans 15 amino acids. DNA for the CDR3: TGTGCCAGCAGTGAAGGGGCAGGGTGGAACACTGAAGCTTTCTTT. Its protein is CASSEGAGWNTEAFF.

This chain connects TRBV29-1 to TRBJ2-5; possibly TRBD2 for D (6 bases). The CDR3 sequence is 12 residues long. V lost 6 bases and J lost 5, with 13 bases in between. Germline V lookup: CDR1 SQVTM, CDR2 ANQGSEA. The CDR3 bases are TGCAGCGTACTAACTGGGGGGGAGACCCAGTACTTC. Amino acid sequence: CSVLTGGETQYF.

The chain carries TRBV7-9 and TRBJ1-1, with D possibly TRBD1 on 5 matching bases. Looked up from germline, CDR1 is SEHNR and CDR2 is FQNEAQ (reference sequence). The CDR3 runs to 12 residues. Trimming removed 4 bases at V and 10 bases at J, with 13 bases between. CDR3 sequence (DNA): TGTGCCAGCAGCTCGGGGGAGGTTGGAGCTTTCTTT. Amino acids: CASSSGEVGAFF.

The chain is built from TRBV6-5 and TRBJ2-7; TRBD2 is a possible D gene (6 bases). Germline CDR1 and CDR2: MNHEY and SVGAGI. The V gene lost 6 bases and the J gene lost 2 bases, with 14 bases spanning the gap. This CDR3 region has 14 residues. CDR3 amino acids: CASSSGVGPYEQYF. As DNA, the CDR3 is TGTGCCAGCAGCTCGGGGGTGGGCCCCTACGAGCAGTACTTC.

This clone turned up a few times. This rearrangement joins TRBV5-5 to TRBJ2-7; the D is unclear. CDR3 length equals 14 residues. V was pared by 2 bases and J by 3 bases, with 12 bases between. CDR1 and CDR2 (germline): SGHKS, YYEKEE (reference sequence). The chain's CDR3 is CASSFPGIYYEQYF. DNA of the CDR3: TGTGCCAGCAGCTTTCCAGGAATCTACTACGAGCAGTACTTC.

This chain joins TRBV7-2 and TRBJ2-5; 9 nucleotides agree with TRBD2. Germline V gene lookup returns CDR1 SGHTA and CDR2 FQGNSA. The V and J ends lost 5 bases and 5 bases, in that order; junction bases with no gene match: 9. This CDR3 spans 15 amino acids. The CDR3 DNA reads as TGTGCCAGCAGCGAAGCAGCGGGGGGCGGGGAGACCCAGTACTTC. Its translation is CASSEAAGGGETQYF.

This sequence joins TRBV7-2 and TRBJ2-5, with D tentatively TRBD1 (5 bases). CDR1 and CDR2 from the germline V gene are SGHTA and FQGNSA. The CDR3 extends over 15 amino acids. V was cut by 1 base and J by 5 bases, with 14 bases left in between. In DNA, the CDR3 is TGTGCCAGCAGCTTAGGGGGCAGTTGGACCGAGACCCAGTACTTC. Residues: CASSLGGSWTETQYF.

This clone was seen only once. The chain has TRBV4-1 and TRBJ2-3; tentative D call: TRBD2 (6 bases). The CDR3 contains 14 residues. Germline V CDR1 and CDR2: MGHRA, YSYEKL. Trimming cost V 3 bases and J 3 bases, with 10 bases left between them. CDR3 protein: CASSHPGGTDTQYF. For the CDR3, the DNA is TGCGCCAGCAGCCACCCCGGGGGTACAGATACGCAGTATTTT.

The J gene is TRBJ1-2, the V gene TRBV7-8, with D possibly being TRBD1 (5 bases). This CDR3 has 13 amino acids. Trimming pared 2 bases from V and 7 bases from J, leaving 11 bases between. Per the germline V gene, CDR1 is SGHVS and CDR2 is FQNEAQ. CDR3 DNA: TGTGCCAGCAGCTTAACGGGGGGGTCTGGCTACACCTTC. This translates into CASSLTGGSGYTF.

The chain carries TRBV7-6 and TRBJ1-2; D call uncertain. The CDR3 has 14 amino acids. The V and J ends lost 1 base and 6 bases respectively, with 12 bases between them. In germline, CDR1 is SGHVS, CDR2 FNYEAQ. Here the CDR3 DNA reads TGTGCCAGCAGCTTAGATCCCGGGGAGAATGGCTACACCTTC. Translating it yields CASSLDPGENGYTF.

This chain connects TRBV4-2 to TRBJ1-6, with TRBD1 matching over 7 bases. Germline CDR1 is LGHNA and CDR2 is YNFKEQ. The CDR3 consists of 14 residues. Trimming cost V 4 bases and J 4 bases; bases outside gene matches: 1. The CDR3 region has the DNA TGTGCCAGCAGCCTGGACAGGTATAATTCACCCCTCCACTTT. Residues: CASSLDRYNSPLHF.

V is TRBV6-4 and J is TRBJ1-1; possible D gene TRBD1, 5 bases. V was pared by 4 bases and J by 11 bases, with 23 bases between. This CDR3 is 15 amino acids long. Germline assignment: CDR1 MRHNA and CDR2 SNTAGT. The CDR3: CASSVQGTRKVSAFF. The CDR3 DNA reads as TGTGCCAGCAGTGTGCAGGGAACAAGGAAGGTGTCGGCTTTCTTT.

About this clone itself: One junction end disagrees with the germline gene, perhaps due to a read error. CDR3 sequence reads: CSSSPLAPLSSGNTIYF. As DNA, the CDR3 is TGTTCCAGCAGCCCCCTGGCCCCTTTAAGCTCTGGAAACACCATATATTTT. This sequence joins TRBV7-9 and TRBJ1-3, with D hard to call. Germline CDR1 and CDR2: SEHNR and FQNEAQ (reference sequence). The CDR3 loop spans 17 amino acids.